The 6 T cell receptor beta chains presented below share a single source sample, sequenced in a study of blood T cell repertoires in COVID-19. Only in-frame clones appear in the TCRdb table, and some are missing; sequencing was by immunoSEQ multiplex PCR. Among about 140,000 clones, about four fifths were seen once, and the ten largest hold 3% to 4.5%. Sequenced: peripheral blood. All receptors come from a man in his sixties or seventies who had recovered from COVID-19.

The chain is built from TRBV9 and TRBJ2-2; maybe TRBD1 (6 bases). The germline gives CDR1 SGDLS, CDR2 YYNGEE. V shed 0 bases and J shed 2 bases, with 11 bases lying between them. The CDR3 consists of 16 residues. CDR3 nucleotide sequence: TGTGCCAGCAGCGTAGGGCAGGGGTCTAACACCGGGGAGCTGTTTTTT. Its protein is CASSVGQGSNTGELFF.

This clone came up once. The chain combines TRBV10-3 with TRBJ2-3; maybe TRBD1 (5 bases). V was clipped by 10 bases and J by 0 bases, with 17 bases between them. The germline V gene has CDR1 ENHRY and CDR2 SYGVKD. CDR3 length: 15 amino acids. CDR3: CATGHRTDSTDTQYF. Written as DNA, the CDR3 is TGTGCCACCGGGCACAGGACGGATAGCACAGATACGCAGTATTTT.

The rearrangement uses TRBV4-1 and TRBJ2-7; TRBD2 matches 8 bases. Germline CDR1 and CDR2: MGHRA and YSYEKL. The CDR3 length is 16 residues. V was pared by 2 bases and J by 3 bases, with 9 bases of the junction left unmatched. CDR3 DNA: TGCGCCAGCAGCCAAAGTTTTGGCGGGAGGATCTACGAGCAGTACTTC. Protein product: CASSQSFGGRIYEQYF.

The chain combines TRBV28 with TRBJ2-7; TRBD1 matches at 7 bases. This CDR3 has 11 residues. Germline lookup yields CDR1 MDHEN and CDR2 SYDVKM. V shed 8 bases, J shed 4 bases, and the junction held 2 bases outside the gene matches. CDR3 residues: CASWTGYEQYF. CDR3 coding DNA: TGTGCCAGCTGGACAGGTTACGAGCAGTACTTC. The variable domain in full, completed from reference TRBV28 and TRBJ2-7, reads DVKVTQSSRYLVKRTGEKVFLECVQDMDHENMFWYRQDPGLGLRLIYFSYDVKMKEKGDIPEGYSVSREKKERFSLILESASTNQTSMYLCASWTGYEQYFGPGTRLTVT.

This clone has a handful of counts. This chain joins TRBV6-2 or TRBV6-3 and TRBJ2-7; TRBD2 agrees at 9 bases. The CDR3 extends over 20 amino acids. Germline-derived CDR1 and CDR2 are MNHEY and SVGEGT. Germline trimming cut 0 bases from V and 1 base from J; bases unmatched to any gene: 16. CDR3 coding DNA: TGTGCCAGCAGTTACTCCAGAGTCAAAGGACTAGCGAGATTATCCTACGAGCAGTACTTC. This codes for CASSYSRVKGLARLSYEQYF.

Here the CDR3 DNA reads TGCGCCAGCAGCTTGCGGGCTAGCGAGAACACCGGGGAGCTGTTTTTT. It yields the protein CASSLRASENTGELFF. V usage is TRBV5-1 and J usage is TRBJ2-2; perhaps TRBD2 as D (6 bases). Trimming removed 1 base from V and 1 base from J, with 11 bases in between. The CDR3 length is 16 residues. Per the germline V gene, CDR1 is SGHRS and CDR2 is YFSETQ.